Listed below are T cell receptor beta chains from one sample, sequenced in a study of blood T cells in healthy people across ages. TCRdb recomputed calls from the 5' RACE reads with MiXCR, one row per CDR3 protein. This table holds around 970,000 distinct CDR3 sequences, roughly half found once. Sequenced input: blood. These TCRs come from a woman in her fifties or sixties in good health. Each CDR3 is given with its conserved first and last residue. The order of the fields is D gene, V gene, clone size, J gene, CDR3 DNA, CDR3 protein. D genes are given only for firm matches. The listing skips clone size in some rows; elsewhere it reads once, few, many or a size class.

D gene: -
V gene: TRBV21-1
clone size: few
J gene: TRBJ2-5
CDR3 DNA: TGTGCCAGCATTGCTCCGGGACTAGCGGGACTGGAGACCCAGTACTTC
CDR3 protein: CASIAPGLAGLETQYF

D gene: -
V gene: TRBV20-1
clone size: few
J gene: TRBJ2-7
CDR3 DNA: TGCAGTGCTACAATCACCGGGCGCTACGAGCAGTACTTC
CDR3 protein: CSATITGRYEQYF

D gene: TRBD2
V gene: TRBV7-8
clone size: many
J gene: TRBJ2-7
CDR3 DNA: TGTGCCAGCAGCTTAGGGGCGGGAGGAGGCTACGAGCAGTACTTC
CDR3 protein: CASSLGAGGGYEQYF

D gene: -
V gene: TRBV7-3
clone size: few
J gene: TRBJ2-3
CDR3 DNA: TGTGCCAGCAGCGACCGGGACTGGGGGACAGATACGCAGTATTTT
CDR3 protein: CASSDRDWGTDTQYF

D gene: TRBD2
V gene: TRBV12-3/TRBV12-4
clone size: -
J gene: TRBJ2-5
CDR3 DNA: TGTGCCAGCAGTTTTGGAGCGGGAGGGCCAGAGACCCAGTACTTC
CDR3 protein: CASSFGAGGPETQYF

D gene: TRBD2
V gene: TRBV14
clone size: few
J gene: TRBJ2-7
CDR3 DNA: TGTGCCAGCAGCCAAGCCATTAGCGGGGTCTACGAGCAGTACTTC
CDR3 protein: CASSQAISGVYEQYF

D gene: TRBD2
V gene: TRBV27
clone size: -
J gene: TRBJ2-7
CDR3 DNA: TGTGCCAGCAGTTCCACAACACCCGGGACTAGCATCTACGAGCAGTACTTC
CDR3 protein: CASSSTTPGTSIYEQYF

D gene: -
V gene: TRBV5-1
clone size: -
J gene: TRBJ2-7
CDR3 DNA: TGCGCCAGCAGCTTTGGCGGGCGGGGCGAGCAGTACTTC
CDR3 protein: CASSFGGRGEQYF

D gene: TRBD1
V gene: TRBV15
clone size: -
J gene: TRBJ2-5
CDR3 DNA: TGTGCCACCAGCGGACAGGGGGGAGAGACCCAGTACTTC
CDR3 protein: CATSGQGGETQYF

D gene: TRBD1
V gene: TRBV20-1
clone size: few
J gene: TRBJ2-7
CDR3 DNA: TGCAGTGCTAGTCCCCGGGACAGGGGCGGCTACGAGCAGTACTTC
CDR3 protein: CSASPRDRGGYEQYF

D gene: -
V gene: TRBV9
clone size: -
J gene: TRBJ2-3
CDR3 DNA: TGTGCCAGCAGCGTAGCACCTTCTAGCACAGATACGCAGTATTTT
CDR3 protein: CASSVAPSSTDTQYF

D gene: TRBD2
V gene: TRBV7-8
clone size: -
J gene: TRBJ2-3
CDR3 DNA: TGTGCCAGCAGCTTACCCCCAGCGGGAGAGCGCGCAGATACGCAGTATTTT
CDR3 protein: CASSLPPAGERADTQYF

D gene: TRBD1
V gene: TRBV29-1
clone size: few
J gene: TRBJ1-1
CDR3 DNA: TGCAGCGTTGGCAGGGGGGTAAACACTGAAGCTTTCTTT
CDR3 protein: CSVGRGVNTEAFF

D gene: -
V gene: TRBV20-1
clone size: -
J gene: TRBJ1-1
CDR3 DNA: TGCAGTGCAAAGGAACACCTGAACACTGAAGCTTTCTTT
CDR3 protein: CSAKEHLNTEAFF

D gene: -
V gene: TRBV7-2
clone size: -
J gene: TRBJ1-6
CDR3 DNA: TGTGCCAGCAGCTCGGGGCCAGGCCATAATTCACCCCTCCACTTT
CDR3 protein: CASSSGPGHNSPLHF

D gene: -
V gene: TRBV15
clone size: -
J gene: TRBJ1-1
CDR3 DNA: TGTGCCACCAGCAGAGATCTCGGACAGAGCACTGAAGCTTTCTTT
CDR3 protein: CATSRDLGQSTEAFF

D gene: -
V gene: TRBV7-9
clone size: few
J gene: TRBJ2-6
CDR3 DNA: TGTGCCAGCAGCTACTCGAGGACAGTAGACTCTGGGGCCAACGTCCTGACTTTC
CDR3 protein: CASSYSRTVDSGANVLTF

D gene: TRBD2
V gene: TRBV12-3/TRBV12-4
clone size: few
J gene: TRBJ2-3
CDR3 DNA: TGTGCCAGCAAAGGACTAGCGGGGAGCACAGATACGCAGTATTTT
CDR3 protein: CASKGLAGSTDTQYF

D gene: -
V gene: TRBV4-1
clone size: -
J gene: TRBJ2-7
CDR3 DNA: TGCGCCAGCAGCTCCAAATCTACAAACGAGCAGTACTTC
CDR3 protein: CASSSKSTNEQYF

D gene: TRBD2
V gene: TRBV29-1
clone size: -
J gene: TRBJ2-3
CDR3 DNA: TGCAGCGTTGGGGCTAGCGGGAGCAACACAGATACGCAGTATTTT
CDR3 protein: CSVGASGSNTDTQYF

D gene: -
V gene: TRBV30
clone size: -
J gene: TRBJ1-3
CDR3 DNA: TGTGCCTGGAGTGCCCCGGGGGGGTGGGGGTCTGGAAACACCATATATTTT
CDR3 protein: CAWSAPGGWGSGNTIYF

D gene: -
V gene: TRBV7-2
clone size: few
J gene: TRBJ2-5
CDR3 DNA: TGTGCCAGCAGCTTACGGGGGTCGTACCAAGAGACCCAGTACTTC
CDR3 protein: CASSLRGSYQETQYF

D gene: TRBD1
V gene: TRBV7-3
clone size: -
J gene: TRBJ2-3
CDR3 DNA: TGTGCCAGCAGCTTAAAGGCTGGGACAGGAGCCTCTAGCACAGATACGCAGTATTTT
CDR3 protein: CASSLKAGTGASSTDTQYF

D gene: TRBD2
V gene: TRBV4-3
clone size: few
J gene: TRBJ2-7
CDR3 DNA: TGCGCCAGCAGCCTCCTAGCGGGAGGGCCGTGGGAGCAGTACTTC
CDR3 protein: CASSLLAGGPWEQYF

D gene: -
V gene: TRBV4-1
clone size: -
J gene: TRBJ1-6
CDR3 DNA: TGCGCCAGCAGCCAAGAGGGTTTGACCCCTCTCCACTTT
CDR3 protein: CASSQEGLTPLHF

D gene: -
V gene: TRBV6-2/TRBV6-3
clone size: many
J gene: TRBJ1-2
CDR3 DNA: TGTGCCAGCGAGTTAGAACCCCGACTGCGCTATGGCTACACCTTC
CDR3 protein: CASELEPRLRYGYTF

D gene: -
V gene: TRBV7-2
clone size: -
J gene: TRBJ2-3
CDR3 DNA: TGTGCCAGCAGCTTAGGTCTGGGCTCAGGCACAGATACGCAGTATTTT
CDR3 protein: CASSLGLGSGTDTQYF

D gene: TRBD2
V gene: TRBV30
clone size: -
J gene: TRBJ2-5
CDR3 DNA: TGTGCCTGGAGTGTGGGTAAACTAGCGGGAGAGACCCAGTACTTC
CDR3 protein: CAWSVGKLAGETQYF

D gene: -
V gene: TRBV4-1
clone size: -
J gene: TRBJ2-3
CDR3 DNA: TGCGCCAGCAGCCAATACAGGCAACAAGGTACGCAGTATTTT
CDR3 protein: CASSQYRQQGTQYF

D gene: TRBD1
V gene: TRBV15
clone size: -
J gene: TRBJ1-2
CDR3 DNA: TGTGCCACCAGCAGCCCCGGGACAGTCCATGGCTACACCTTC
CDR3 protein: CATSSPGTVHGYTF

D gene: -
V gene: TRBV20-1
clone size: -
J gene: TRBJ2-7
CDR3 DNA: TGCAGTGCTAGAGCGGGGGTCTCCTACGAGCAGTACTTC
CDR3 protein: CSARAGVSYEQYF

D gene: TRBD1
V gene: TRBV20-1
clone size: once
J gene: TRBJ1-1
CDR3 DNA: TGCAGTGCTAAACCACTTACCGGGACAGGGGCCACTGAAGCTTTCTTT
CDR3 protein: CSAKPLTGTGATEAFF

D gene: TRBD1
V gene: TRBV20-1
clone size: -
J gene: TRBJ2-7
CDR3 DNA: TGCAGTGCTAACCCAGGGGGTCACGAGCAGTACTTC
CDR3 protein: CSANPGGHEQYF

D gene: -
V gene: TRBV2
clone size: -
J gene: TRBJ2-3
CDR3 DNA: TGTGCCAGCAGTGAAATTAAGTATACTACAGCAAGCACAGATACGCAGTATTTT
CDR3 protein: CASSEIKYTTASTDTQYF

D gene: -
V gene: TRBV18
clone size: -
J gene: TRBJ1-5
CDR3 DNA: TGTGCCAGCTCACCAACCTATACGGGACATAGCAATCAGCCCCAGCATTTT
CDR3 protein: CASSPTYTGHSNQPQHF

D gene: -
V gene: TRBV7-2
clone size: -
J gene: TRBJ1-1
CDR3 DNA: TGTGCCAGCACCAAAGGGGGGCAGGTACCGTCTGAAGCTTTCTTT
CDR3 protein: CASTKGGQVPSEAFF

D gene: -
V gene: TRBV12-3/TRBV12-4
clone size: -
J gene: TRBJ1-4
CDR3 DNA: TGTGCCAGCAGTTCCCGAACAGGGACTAATGAAAAACTGTTTTTT
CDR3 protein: CASSSRTGTNEKLFF

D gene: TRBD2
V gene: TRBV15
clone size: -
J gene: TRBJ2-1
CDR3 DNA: TGTGCCACCAGCCTTCAACGGACTAGGGGAAACAATGAGCAGTTCTTC
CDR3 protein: CATSLQRTRGNNEQFF

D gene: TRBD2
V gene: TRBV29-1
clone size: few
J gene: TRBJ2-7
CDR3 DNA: TGCAGCGTCTATCCCGGTGGGACTAGTTTGGGGTACGAGCAGTACTTC
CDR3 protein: CSVYPGGTSLGYEQYF

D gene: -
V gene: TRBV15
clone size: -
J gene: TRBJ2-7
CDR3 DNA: TGTGCCACCAGCAGAGATCTGGCAAGCGGTCCCTACGAGCAGTACTTC
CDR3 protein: CATSRDLASGPYEQYF